This TCR beta chain was sequenced in a study of cytomegalovirus exposure and HLA in healthy donors (dated by TCRdb to the late 2010s). With respect to the entire study: An earlier analysis of approximately 640 of the donors reported roughly 300 Gb of sequence data and some 120 million unique TCR beta sequences from approximately 180 million T cells. The study aimed to test whether cataloging public T cell receptors could reveal signatures of past pathogen exposure. Alongside the repertoire data, information on donor age, sex, ethnicity and CMV serostatus was compiled. Approximately 300 gigabases of sequencing data and approximately 92 million unique TCR sequences made up an early release that covered 640 HLA-typed donors. Of the roughly 400 genotyped donors, 65% to 90% fell in the genetic ancestry cluster associated with self-reported Caucasian donors. Class I and class II HLA loci were covered by the typing at four-digit resolution. On average, 235,054 unique TCR beta nucleotide sequences were sequenced per donor among a few hundred genotyped donors of the cohort, with roughly 18% of those sequences being non-productive. An earlier analysis of nearly 600 of the donors applied high-throughput TCR beta sequencing to assess whether each TCR beta V gene segment acted as functional or pseudogenic. In a later genetic analysis, genome-wide SNP genotypes for about 65% of the roughly 670 donors were used, and that subset was treated as a discovery cohort. In addition to the first cohort of 650 to 750 subjects, a separate validation cohort of 130 or so different subjects was used. Roughly 5 DR-DQ haplotypes were treated as single units for association and clustering because of strong linkage in the cohort. To study patterns of TCR occurrence, a later analysis re-analyzed previously published TCR beta repertoires from around 670 donors and added high-resolution HLA genotyping. The number of typed donors differed by locus: about 629-630 for A, B, C, DRB1 and DQB1; 522 for DQA1; 606 for DPA1; and around 490 for DPB1. The T cell repertoires of around 670 subjects were profiled by immunosequencing and related to cytomegalovirus serostatus. Every discovery cohort repertoire had been produced on one sequencing platform. High-throughput TCR immunosequencing, statistical association of individual TCRs with disease status, and machine learning were combined to predict cytomegalovirus infection status. Rather than using new phenotypic data, the later analysis identified candidate immune exposures from TCR beta sequences and from how often those sequences occurred across donors. General study outcomes and caveats: Several of the top co-occurrence clusters appeared to be linked to parvovirus B19, influenza, CMV and Epstein-Barr virus, according to a later analysis. While some public TCRs were present in many individuals, most TCR sequences turned up only very rarely across donors. According to the authors, the approach could potentially be generalized to other disease states and immunological phenotypes. A later analysis associated 15,000 or so TCR beta sequences with specific HLA alleles at a false discovery rate of 0.05. Because the 87-base-pair reads could not distinguish some IMGT-functional V segments, including TRBV6-2 and TRBV6-3, those segments were excluded. According to a later analysis, TCR association rates differed among HLA loci, with DRB1 alleles showing the most associated TCRs and HLA-C alleles showing the fewest. An association between a missense DCLRE1C variant and V-gene and J-gene trimming of TCR beta chains was found in a later genetic analysis and replicated in an independent cohort. A few of the identified cytomegalovirus-associated TCR beta chains were confirmed in vitro to be specific for cytomegalovirus antigens. An earlier analysis of several hundred of the donors showed that most TCR beta V segments appeared in productive rearrangements either about 90% or about 30% of the time, which broadly matched IMGT annotations. Roughly 15 rarely observed V segments, including chromosome 9 orphons, were excluded from the earlier analysis of about 500 of the donors because counts were too low. Linkage disequilibrium might explain the correlated functional status among segregating V segments, but an unknown experimental factor could not be excluded. The only immune exposure information available for the cohort was CMV serostatus. A further reported finding was that TCR beta sequences accurately predicted the HLA-A and HLA-B alleles for most subjects in the first cohort. The study gave a list of more than 150 TCR beta chains associated with cytomegalovirus. Because HLA typing was missing for some donors at each locus, association tests included only the typed subset. Strong co-occurrence of HLA alleles, especially DR and DQ, made assigning TCR associations to individual alleles difficult. According to a later analysis, most CMV-associated TCR beta chains appeared to be HLA-restricted, and the HLA associations seemed to be driven largely by CMV exposure. In a later analysis, HLA-associated TCR beta chains were found to be more clonally expanded and to have lower generation probabilities than equally common non-associated chains. The presence/absence analyses assumed that sequencing depth was roughly uniform across donors, and that assumption may not be true. Cytomegalovirus status was reported to be diagnosed by the classifier with high specificity and sensitivity in both the original and validation cohorts. According to a later genetic analysis, donors in an Asian-associated ancestry cluster had fewer N-insertions in productive TCRs than the roughly 700-donor mean. In this cohort, only TCR beta chains were sequenced, and detectable features were limited by the absence of alpha or paired-chain data. A cluster of highly shared sequence variants was judged likely to represent a technical artifact of the sequencing pipeline.

Preparation of the library involved the immunoSEQ multiplex PCR assay. For the multiplex PCR, a mixture combining 60 forward primers for TCR Vbeta segments and 13 reverse primers for TCR Jbeta segments was used. A multiplex PCR assay on genomic DNA amplified the CDR3 region of rearranged TCR beta genes. Amplified TCR beta libraries were sequenced as 87-base-pair reads on the Illumina HiSeq System. On the authors' methods: In a later analysis, tens of millions of unique TCR beta chains were counted across the approximately 620 repertoires, and about 10 million of these chains were shared by at least two donors. Raw reads were error-corrected and collapsed into unique sequences by a nearest-neighbor algorithm in which closely related sequences were merged to remove PCR and sequencing errors. V, D and J gene segments were assigned by aligning CDR3 sequences to IMGT reference sequences. For a sequence to be retained, a match of at least six nucleotides was required to both a V gene segment and a J gene segment. A rearrangement counted as productive if the CDR3 had no stop codons and remained in frame with V and J, and every other rearrangement counted as non-productive. CDR3 was defined by IMGT convention, running from the second conserved V-encoded cysteine to the conserved J-encoded phenylalanine. Sequences without an unambiguous match to a single V gene segment were excluded from the earlier analysis of a few hundred of the donors. In an earlier analysis of approximately 560 of the donors, a V segment was called functional when productive rearrangements were above 56.7%, and segregating when the standard deviation between donors exceeded 5%. A statistical classification framework was developed to diagnose cytomegalovirus status using the catalog of TCR beta chain sequences. In a later analysis, TCR nucleotide sequences were compared against IMGT/GENE-DB human TR gene sequences so that V and J genes could be assigned. A later analysis assigned CDR3 sequences and most-parsimonious VDJ recombination scenarios with the TCRdist pipeline. A later analysis defined each TCR beta chain by its CDR3 amino acid sequence plus V-gene family, and excluded reads lacking a unique V-gene family. In a later analysis, a few hundred highly shared, low-generation-probability nucleotide sequences were removed to address suspected cross-contamination and a sequencing artifact. In a later analysis, a clonal expansion index was calculated for each public chain from normalized within-repertoire ranks of inferred template counts. In a later analysis, generation probabilities were computed using a VDJ recombination model fitted to out-of-frame rearrangements, and the results were checked against IGoR. A later analysis scored TCR-TCR, TCR-HLA and TCR-CMV co-occurrence with hypergeometric tests, applying a repertoire-size bias correction to TCR pairs. False discovery rates were estimated in a later analysis by permuting HLA or CMV assignments 20 times. In a later analysis, co-occurring TCRs were grouped using DBSCAN, and TCRdist sequence similarity was added for clustering within HLA-allele-positive subsets. Repertoires with fewer than 30,000 or more than 120,000 public chains were left out of co-occurrence clustering, as were about five repertoires with anomalous nucleotide sharing. TCRdb retrieved this table from immuneACCESS and kept in-frame rearrangements only. Not all clones are present; in checked studies, unresolved V genes account for under half, and no reason is known for the remainder. V and J calls and clone size are copied from that table; D and trimming were computed from the DNA. The sample has 90,000 to 150,000 clones on record, 60% to 75% of them singletons. The top ten hold approximately 3% of the sample.

About this clone: The antigen it recognizes is unknown. Base qualities are not recorded, but no much larger clone differs from it by a single base.

The cohort was made up of approximately 670 healthy bone marrow donors. Cohort members were all nominally healthy when sampled, although unrecorded immune exposures were likely present. The donor was CMV seropositive and belonged to the group of around 300 seropositive cohort members. A peripheral blood sample was collected from each donor, and TCR beta sequencing was performed on peripheral blood mononuclear cells. The Qiagen DNeasy Blood Extraction Kit was used to extract genomic DNA from the blood cell samples. V is cut by 5 bases and J by 3 bases, and the space between the germline ends is 9 bases. From the germline V gene, CDR1 is MNHEY and CDR2 is SVGAGI. The cysteine opens and the phenylalanine closes a CDR3 of 13 amino acids. The read is trimmed to its CDR3 DNA, 39 bases read in frame from base 1.

The sequence is built from TRBV6-5 and TRBJ2-3; the D gene is possibly TRBD1, with 5 bases matching. The TCR comes from a woman aged 40 to 55 in good health and CMV-seropositive. Material: PBMCs. The CDR3 region: CASSAPGTDTQYF. The DNA sequence is TGTGCCAGCAGTGCGCCAGGGACAGATACGCAGTATTTT.